The 31 T cell receptor beta chains reported below all come from one sample, sequenced in a study of cytomegalovirus exposure and HLA in healthy donors listed by TCRdb under 2017. Library preparation was by the immunoSEQ multiplex PCR assay. A mixture of 60 forward primers for TCR Vbeta segments and 13 reverse primers for TCR Jbeta segments was used in the multiplex PCR. Imported from immuneACCESS, the table was reduced by TCRdb to in-frame sequences with V and J called. These copies leave out some clones; in studies compared against another copy, an unresolved V gene accounts for under half, and the cause of the remainder is not known. This sample holds about 190,000 clones; roughly three quarters were observed only once. Approximately 1.5% of the sample is taken by the ten largest. Sequenced sample: PBMCs. The receptors were sampled from a woman under 30 in good health and CMV-seronegative.

This clone has only a few counts. The genes are TRBV10-1 and TRBJ2-1, with 10 bases matching TRBD2. V gave up 5 bases and J gave up 12 bases; unmatched junction bases: 13. CDR3 size: 15 residues. CDR1 is WNHNN and CDR2 is SYGVQD in the germline V gene (reference sequence). CDR3 sequence (DNA): TGCGCCAGCAGTAACCAGAGGGGACTAGCGAGTTGGCAGTTCTTC. This encodes CASSNQRGLASWQFF.

The rearrangement uses TRBV4-1 and TRBJ2-3; 8 nucleotides align to TRBD2. The J segment lost 5 bases and the V segment lost 0 bases, leaving 7 bases of the junction unmatched. The germline V gene has CDR1 MGHRA and CDR2 YSYEKL. The CDR3 totals 16 residues. Here the CDR3 DNA reads TGCGCCAGCAGCCAAGAAGGCCTAGCGGGTAAAGATACGCAGTATTTT. Translating gives CASSQEGLAGKDTQYF.

The V and J genes are TRBV7-2 and TRBJ1-5; no reliable D call. Germline V gene lookup returns CDR1 SGHTA and CDR2 FQGNSA. V was cut by 4 bases and J by 4 bases, with 11 bases left in between. This CDR3 region has 14 residues. This chain's CDR3 is CASSSGLKNQPQHF. DNA for the CDR3: TGTGCCAGCAGCTCAGGACTAAAAAATCAGCCCCAGCATTTT.

This clone has a handful of counts. The rearrangement links TRBV11-3 to TRBJ2-7, with D possibly being TRBD1 (8 bases). The CDR3 has 13 residues. CDR1 and CDR2 (germline): SGHNT, YENEEA. The germline V and J ends were trimmed by 5 bases and 6 bases, with 14 bases remaining between them. This chain's CDR3 is CASSVTGEGEQYF. The CDR3 DNA sequence: TGTGCCAGCAGCGTGACAGGGGAGGGCGAGCAGTACTTC. Full variable domain (missing parts from reference TRBV11-3 and TRBJ2-7): EAGVVQSPRYKIIEKKQPVAFWCNPISGHNTLYWYLQNLGQGPELLIRYENEEAVDDSQLPKDRFSAERLKGVDSTLKIQPAELGDSAVYLCASSVTGEGEQYFGPGTRLTVT.

V is TRBV7-2 and J is TRBJ1-5, with 9 bases matching TRBD1. The CDR3 runs 15 residues. Losses at the gene ends were 5 bases for V and 5 bases for J; bases not matched to a gene: 7. Germline V gives CDR1 SGHTA, CDR2 FQGNSA. The CDR3: CASSEPGTGYQPQHF. The CDR3 region has the DNA TGTGCCAGCAGCGAACCCGGGACAGGGTATCAGCCCCAGCATTTT.

This clone was recorded once. The same CDR3 can be traced to other DNA sequences in this sample. The chain links TRBV9 to TRBJ2-2, with D tentatively TRBD2 (6 bases). The CDR3 contains 13 residues. Germline CDR1 reads SGDLS; CDR2 reads YYNGEE. V gave up 0 bases and J gave up 6 bases, with 6 bases separating them. The CDR3 DNA is TGTGCCAGCAGCGTAGGGGGGGCCGGGGAGCTGTTTTTT. The encoded protein is CASSVGGAGELFF.

The rearrangement uses TRBV29-1 and TRBJ2-5; perhaps TRBD2 as D (5 bases). The V gene's germline CDR1 is SQVTM and CDR2 ANQGSEA. V was pared by 2 bases and J by 1 base, with 11 bases between. The CDR3 loop spans 14 amino acids. CDR3: CSVERPGSQETQYF. The CDR3 nucleotides read TGCAGCGTTGAACGACCGGGAAGCCAAGAGACCCAGTACTTC.

This clone was found once. The V call is TRBV29-1, the J call TRBJ2-1; D might be TRBD2 (7 bases). CDR3 size: 12 residues. The germline V and J ends were trimmed by 5 bases and 6 bases, with 11 bases remaining between them. The germline V gene has CDR1 SQVTM and CDR2 ANQGSEA. CDR3 in amino acids: CSVPRGGNEQFF. Here the CDR3 DNA reads TGCAGCGTTCCGAGGGGGGGCAATGAGCAGTTCTTC.

The chain has TRBV6-1 and TRBJ1-2; the match to TRBD1 covers 8 bases. Germline lookup yields CDR1 MNHNS and CDR2 SASEGT. The CDR3 spans 15 residues. The V segment lost 6 bases and the J segment 1 base; nucleotides outside the gene matches: 7. The CDR3 sequence is CASSPRTGNNYGYTF. CDR3 nucleotide sequence: TGTGCCAGCAGCCCGAGGACAGGGAATAACTATGGCTACACCTTC.

The J gene is TRBJ2-1, the V gene TRBV7-9; tentative D call: TRBD1 (5 bases). Looked up from germline, CDR1 is SEHNR and CDR2 is FQNEAQ (reference sequence). Trimming pared 1 base from V and 10 bases from J, leaving 5 bases between. The CDR3 sequence is 11 residues long. The CDR3 nucleotides are TGTGCCAGCAGCTTAGGGACAGAGCAGTTCTTC. Its translation: CASSLGTEQFF.

The V call is TRBV19, the J call TRBJ2-1; D gene ambiguous. The CDR3 is 12 residues long. The V gene's germline CDR1 is LNHDA and CDR2 SQIVND (reference sequence). Trimming took 5 bases from V and 8 from J, leaving 10 bases between them. As DNA, the CDR3 is TGTGCCAGTAGTTCCCAATACTATGAGCAGTTCTTC. It is translated as CASSSQYYEQFF.

This clone occurred a few times. The CDR3 DNA reads TGTGCCAGCAGTGGTACCAGGGGGCGTTTGTACGAGCAGTACTTC. Its translation: CASSGTRGRLYEQYF. The V gene is TRBV6-1, the J gene TRBJ2-7, with 8 nucleotides matching TRBD1. The germline gives CDR1 MNHNS, CDR2 SASEGT. J was trimmed by 4 bases and V by 4 bases; bases with no gene match: 9. The CDR3 consists of 15 residues.

This rearrangement joins TRBV4-1 to TRBJ2-6; 10 nucleotides agree with TRBD1. This CDR3 is 17 amino acids long. Germline V gene data show CDR1 as MGHRA and CDR2 as YSYEKL. The trim removed 1 base at V and 3 bases at J, leaving 3 bases unmatched. The CDR3 spells CASSQGQGALGANVLTF. CDR3 coding DNA: TGCGCCAGCAGCCAAGGACAGGGGGCGCTTGGGGCCAACGTCCTGACTTTC.

The chain has TRBV9 and TRBJ2-2, with 12 positions matching TRBD2. J was trimmed by 7 bases and V by 1 base; bases with no gene match: 5. Germline V CDR1 and CDR2: SGDLS, YYNGEE. CDR3 length equals 16 residues. The CDR3, as DNA: TGTGCCAGCAGCGTACTCCTAGCGGGAGGGAACGGGGAGCTGTTTTTT. Protein: CASSVLLAGGNGELFF.

The rearrangement uses TRBV6-4 and TRBJ2-3; 8 bases align to TRBD2. CDR1 MRHNA and CDR2 SNTAGT come from the germline V gene. With 10 bases clipped from V and 8 bases from J, the junction kept 5 bases outside the gene matches. The CDR3 is made up of 11 amino acids. CDR3: CATGGACTQYF. CDR3 nucleotides: TGTGCCACCGGGGGGGCCTGTACGCAGTATTTT.

The rearrangement joins TRBV4-1 to TRBJ1-4; D unclear. Deletions cut 0 bases from V and 11 bases from J, with 13 bases between. Germline V gene data show CDR1 as MGHRA and CDR2 as YSYEKL. The CDR3 extends over 14 amino acids. The CDR3 protein is CASSQEMAGGKLFF. DNA of the CDR3: TGCGCCAGCAGCCAAGAAATGGCGGGAGGGAAACTGTTTTTT.

The rearrangement links TRBV7-2 to TRBJ2-3, with TRBD2 matching over 10 bases. Unmatched junction bases numbered 4, after V lost 3 bases and J lost 4 bases. The CDR3 extends over 15 amino acids. Germline lookup yields CDR1 SGHTA and CDR2 FQGNSA. The CDR3 nucleotides are TGTGCCAGCAGCTTCCAGCGGGGGGGCGCAGATACGCAGTATTTT. Encoded protein: CASSFQRGGADTQYF. Complete variable domain (other parts from reference TRBV7-2 and TRBJ2-3): GAGVSQSPSNKVTEKGKDVELRCDPISGHTALYWYRQSLGQGLEFLIYFQGNSAPDKSGLPSDRFSAERTGGSVSTLTIQRTQQEDSAVYLCASSFQRGGADTQYFGPGTRLTVL.

In its sample, this clone was seen a few times. The chain couples TRBV5-4 to TRBJ2-5; D is ambiguous. V was pared by 1 base and J by 1 base, with 14 bases between. This CDR3 contains 16 residues. Germline values: CDR1 SGHNT, CDR2 YYREEE (reference sequence). CDR3 DNA: TGTGCCAGCAGCTTGCGGATGACACCCGGCCAAGAGACCCAGTACTTC. Its translation: CASSLRMTPGQETQYF.

This clone is a singleton in its sample. The chain joins TRBV5-1 to TRBJ1-6; 7 bases fit TRBD1. The V and J ends lost 4 bases and 8 bases, in that order; junction bases with no gene match: 12. The CDR3 length is 16 residues. Germline assignment: CDR1 SGHRS and CDR2 YFSETQ. The DNA for the CDR3 is TGCGCCAGCAGCGATAAGACAGGGAAAAGGGATTCACCCCTCCACTTT. The encoded protein is CASSDKTGKRDSPLHF.

The chain employs TRBV7-9 and TRBJ1-2, with TRBD1 as a possible D gene (6 bases). The CDR3 is 14 residues long. Germline CDR1 reads SEHNR; CDR2 reads FQNEAQ (reference sequence). Trimming left V 4 bases short and J 8 bases short, with 17 bases between. The CDR3 DNA reads TGTGCCAGCAGCTGGAACGACGGGGGGGGCGGCTACACCTTC. Protein product: CASSWNDGGGGYTF.

This chain uses TRBV7-2 with TRBJ2-1; 9 nucleotides agree with TRBD2. The CDR3 sequence is 18 residues long. After removal of 6 bases from V and 4 bases from J, the junction contained 16 bases not matched to a gene. Germline CDR1 is SGHTA and CDR2 is FQGNSA. Written as DNA, the CDR3 is TGTGCCAGCAGTTCGCGAAGACTAGCGGAGGGGGGTTACAATGAGCAGTTCTTC. Amino acid sequence: CASSSRRLAEGGYNEQFF.

This clone was recorded a few times. One end of the junction fails to match germline, which may point to a read error. V and J are TRBV27 and TRBJ2-2; TRBD2 matches 8 bases. The germline V gene encodes CDR1 MNHEY and CDR2 SMNVEV (reference sequence). The CDR3 has 13 amino acids. CDR3 sequence reads: CATSVSNTGELFF. In DNA, the CDR3 is TGCGCGACTAGCGTTTCGAACACCGGGGAGCTGTTTTTT.

This clone was observed once. CDR3 DNA sequence: TGCAGCTCCTGGGGAGCCCATGGAGGGAACACTGAAGCTTTCTTT. Protein sequence: CSSWGAHGGNTEAFF. The chain joins TRBV29-1 to TRBJ1-1; D is unresolved. V shed 8 bases and J shed 1 base, with 20 bases lying between them. The CDR3 totals 15 residues. The germline V gene has CDR1 SQVTM and CDR2 ANQGSEA. The full variable domain, completed using reference TRBV29-1 and TRBJ1-1, is SAVISQKPSRDICQRGTSLTIQCQVDSQVTMMFWYRQQPGQSLTLIATANQGSEATYESGFVIDKFPISRPNLTFSTLTVSNMSPEDSSIYLCSSWGAHGGNTEAFFGQGTRLTVV.

This clone came up a few times. The chain has TRBV28 and TRBJ1-6; a weak D match, TRBD1 (5 bases). CDR3 length: 16 amino acids. V lost 5 bases, J lost 8 bases, and 19 bases lay in between. Per the germline V gene, CDR1 is MDHEN and CDR2 is SYDVKM. CDR3 sequence: CASSLGRRGDYSPLHF. CDR3 sequence (DNA): TGTGCCAGCAGTCTGGGGCGGAGGGGCGATTATTCACCCCTCCACTTT.

This sequence joins TRBV28 and TRBJ1-2, with a possible D match to TRBD1 (6 bases). The CDR3 runs 14 residues. The V end was cut by 3 bases, the J end by 3 bases, with 11 bases between. Looked up from germline, CDR1 is MDHEN and CDR2 is SYDVKM. CDR3 bases: TGTGCCAGCAGTTTTCTACAGGGAGACTATGGCTACACCTTC. Its protein is CASSFLQGDYGYTF.

This sequence joins TRBV19 and TRBJ1-6, with 12 bases lining up with TRBD1. The J segment lost 13 bases and the V segment lost 3 bases, leaving 7 bases of the junction unmatched. The germline gives CDR1 LNHDA, CDR2 SQIVND (reference sequence). This CDR3 comprises 15 residues. CDR3 residues: CASSIGTGGFSPLHF. DNA for the CDR3: TGTGCCAGTAGTATTGGGACAGGGGGCTTCTCCCCCCTCCACTTT.

The CDR3 loop is CASSWGRYTDTQYF. CDR3 bases: TGTGCCAGCAGTTGGGGCCGTTACACAGATACGCAGTATTTT. The chain combines TRBV28 with TRBJ2-3; D is possibly TRBD1 (5 bases). The CDR3 is 14 residues long. Germline-derived CDR1 and CDR2 are MDHEN and SYDVKM. The ends were cut back, 4 bases at V and 2 bases at J, with 10 bases in the middle.

This chain uses TRBV25-1 with TRBJ2-3; 8 bases map to TRBD1. CDR1 MGHDK and CDR2 SYGVNS come from the germline V gene. This CDR3 region has 16 residues. The V segment lost 4 bases and the J segment 6 bases; nucleotides outside the gene matches: 12. CDR3 amino acids: CASSGGADRVDDTQYF. DNA of the CDR3: TGTGCCAGCAGTGGAGGAGCGGACAGGGTGGATGATACGCAGTATTTT.

This rearrangement joins TRBV7-9 to TRBJ1-1, with 11 bases fitting TRBD1. CDR3 length equals 17 residues. Germline V gene lookup returns CDR1 SEHNR and CDR2 FQNEAQ (reference sequence). V was clipped by 8 bases and J by 5 bases; unmatched bases: 16. CDR3 nucleotides: TGTGCCAGCGAAGGGACAGGGGGTTCGCTTTTGGGGACTGAAGCTTTCTTT. Its protein product is CASEGTGGSLLGTEAFF.

V gene TRBV7-9 combines with J gene TRBJ2-7; D is unresolved. Per germline, CDR1 SEHNR and CDR2 FQNEAQ (reference sequence). The V gene lost 4 bases and the J gene lost 6 bases, with 10 bases spanning the gap. The CDR3 length is 12 residues. The DNA for the CDR3 is TGTGCCAGCAGCTACCCCCCGGGCGAGCAGTACTTC. This sequence encodes CASSYPPGEQYF.

Concerning this clone itself: Relative to the germline gene, one junction end is altered; a read error may explain this. At the DNA level, this CDR3 is encoded by other sequences in the same sample as well. The J gene is TRBJ1-4, the V gene TRBV4-2; D perhaps matches TRBD1 (6 bases). The CDR3 has 16 amino acids. CDR1 and CDR2 from the germline V gene are LGHNA and YNFKEQ. Here the CDR3 DNA reads TGTGCCAGCAGCCAAGATCTGGGGGCATCTAATGAAAAACTGTTTTTC. Its protein product is CASSQDLGASNEKLFF.